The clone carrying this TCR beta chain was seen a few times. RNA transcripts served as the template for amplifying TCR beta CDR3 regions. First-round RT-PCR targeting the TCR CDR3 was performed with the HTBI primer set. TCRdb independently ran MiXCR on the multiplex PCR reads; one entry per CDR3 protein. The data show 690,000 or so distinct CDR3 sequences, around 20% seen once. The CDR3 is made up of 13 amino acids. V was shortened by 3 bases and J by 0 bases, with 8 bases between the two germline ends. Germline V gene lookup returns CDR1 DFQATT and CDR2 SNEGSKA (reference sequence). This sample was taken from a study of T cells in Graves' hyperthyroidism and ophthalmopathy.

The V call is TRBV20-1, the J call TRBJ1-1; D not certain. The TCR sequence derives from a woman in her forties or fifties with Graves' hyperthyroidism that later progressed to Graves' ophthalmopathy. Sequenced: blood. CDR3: CSARNGVNTEAFF. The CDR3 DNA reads TGCAGTGCTAGGAACGGGGTGAACACTGAAGCTTTCTTT.